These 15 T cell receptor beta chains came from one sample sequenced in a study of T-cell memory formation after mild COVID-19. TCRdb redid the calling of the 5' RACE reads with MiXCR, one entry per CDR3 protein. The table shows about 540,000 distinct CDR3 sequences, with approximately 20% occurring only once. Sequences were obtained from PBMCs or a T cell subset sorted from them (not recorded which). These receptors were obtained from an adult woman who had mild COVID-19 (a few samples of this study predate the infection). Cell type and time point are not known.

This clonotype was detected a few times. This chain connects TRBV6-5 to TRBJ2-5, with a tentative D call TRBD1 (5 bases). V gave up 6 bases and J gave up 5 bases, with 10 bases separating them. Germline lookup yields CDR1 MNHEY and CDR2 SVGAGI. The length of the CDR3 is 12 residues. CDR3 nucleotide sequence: TGTGCCAGCAGCGATCAGGGTGAGACCCAGTACTTC. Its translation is CASSDQGETQYF.

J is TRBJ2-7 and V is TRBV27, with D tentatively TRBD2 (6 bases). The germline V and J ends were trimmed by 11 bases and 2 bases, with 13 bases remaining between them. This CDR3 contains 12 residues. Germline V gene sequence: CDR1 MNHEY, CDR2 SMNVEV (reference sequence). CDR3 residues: CAVWGDPYEQYF. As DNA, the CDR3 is TGTGCCGTTTGGGGGGACCCCTACGAGCAGTACTTC.

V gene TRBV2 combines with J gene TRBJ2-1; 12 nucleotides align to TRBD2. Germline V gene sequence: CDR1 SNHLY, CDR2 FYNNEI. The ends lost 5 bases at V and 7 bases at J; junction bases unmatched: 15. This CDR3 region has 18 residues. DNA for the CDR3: TGTGCCAGCAGTCAAGAACCTCTGACTAGCGGGAGCGGAAATGAGCAGTTCTTC. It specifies CASSQEPLTSGSGNEQFF.

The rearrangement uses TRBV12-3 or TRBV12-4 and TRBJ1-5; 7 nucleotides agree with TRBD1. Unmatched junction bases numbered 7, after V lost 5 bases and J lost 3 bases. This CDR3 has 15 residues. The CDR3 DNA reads TGTGCCAGCAGTCCGAGGACAGGCCTCAATCAGCCCCAGCATTTT. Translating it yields CASSPRTGLNQPQHF.

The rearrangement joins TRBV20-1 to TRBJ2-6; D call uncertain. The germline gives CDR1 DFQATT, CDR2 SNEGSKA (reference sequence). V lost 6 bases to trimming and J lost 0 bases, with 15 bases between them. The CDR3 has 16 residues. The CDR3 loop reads CSASPAGRSGANVLTF. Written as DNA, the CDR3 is TGCAGTGCATCCCCAGCAGGCCGCTCTGGGGCCAACGTCCTGACTTTC.

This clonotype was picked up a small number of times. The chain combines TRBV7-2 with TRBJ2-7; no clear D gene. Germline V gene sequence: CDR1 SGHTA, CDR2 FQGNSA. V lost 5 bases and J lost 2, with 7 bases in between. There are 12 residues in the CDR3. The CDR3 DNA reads TGTGCCAGCAGCACCCCCGCCTACGAGCAGTACTTC. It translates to CASSTPAYEQYF.

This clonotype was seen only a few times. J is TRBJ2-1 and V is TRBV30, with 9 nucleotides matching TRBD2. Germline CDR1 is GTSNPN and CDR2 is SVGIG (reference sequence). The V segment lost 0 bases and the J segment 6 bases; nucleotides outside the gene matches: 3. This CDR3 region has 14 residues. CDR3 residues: CAWSVGAGGNEQFF. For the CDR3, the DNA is TGTGCCTGGAGTGTTGGAGCGGGAGGCAATGAGCAGTTCTTC.

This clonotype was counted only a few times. The CDR3 here is CASSSPPTSGNTIYF. The CDR3 DNA reads TGTGCCAGCAGCTCCCCACCGACCTCTGGAAACACCATATATTTT. The V call is TRBV6-2 or TRBV6-3, the J call TRBJ1-3, with D unclear. This CDR3 is built from 15 residues. V was clipped by 6 bases and J by 0 bases, with 12 bases between them. CDR1 is MNHEY and CDR2 is SVGEGT in the germline V gene.

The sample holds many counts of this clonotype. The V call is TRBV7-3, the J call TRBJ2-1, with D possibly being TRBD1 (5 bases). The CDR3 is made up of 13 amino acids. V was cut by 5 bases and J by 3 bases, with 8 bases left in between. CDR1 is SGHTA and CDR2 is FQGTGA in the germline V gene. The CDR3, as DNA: TGTGCCAGCAGCCCCCAGGGCTACAATGAGCAGTTCTTC. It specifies CASSPQGYNEQFF.

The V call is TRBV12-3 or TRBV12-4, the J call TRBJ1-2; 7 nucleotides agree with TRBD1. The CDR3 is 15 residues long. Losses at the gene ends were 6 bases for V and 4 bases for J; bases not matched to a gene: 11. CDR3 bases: TGTGCCAGCAGCCCATGGGGAGGGGACAGCTATGGCTACACCTTC. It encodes CASSPWGGDSYGYTF.

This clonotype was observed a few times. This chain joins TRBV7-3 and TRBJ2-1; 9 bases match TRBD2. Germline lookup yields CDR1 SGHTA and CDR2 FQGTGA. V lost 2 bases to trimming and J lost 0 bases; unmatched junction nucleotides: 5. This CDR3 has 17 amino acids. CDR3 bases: TGTGCCAGCAGCTTATCTAGCGGGACCTACTCCTACAATGAGCAGTTCTTC. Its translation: CASSLSSGTYSYNEQFF.

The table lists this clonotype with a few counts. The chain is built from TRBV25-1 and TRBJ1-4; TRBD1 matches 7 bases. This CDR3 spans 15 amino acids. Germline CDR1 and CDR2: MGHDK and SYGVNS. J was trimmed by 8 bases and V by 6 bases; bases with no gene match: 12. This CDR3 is CASRVGQARGEKLFF. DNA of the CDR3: TGTGCCAGCAGGGTCGGACAGGCCCGAGGGGAAAAACTGTTTTTT.

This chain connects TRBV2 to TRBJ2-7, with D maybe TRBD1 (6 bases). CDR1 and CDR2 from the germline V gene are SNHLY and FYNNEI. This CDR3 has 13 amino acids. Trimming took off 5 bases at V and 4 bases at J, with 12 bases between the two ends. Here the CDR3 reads CASSRQAQYEQYF. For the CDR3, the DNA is TGTGCCAGCAGTCGACAGGCTCAATACGAGCAGTACTTC.

CDR3 in amino acids: CASSQLTGGYEKLFF. The CDR3 bases are TGTGCCAGCAGCCAACTTACCGGGGGATATGAAAAACTGTTTTTT. This rearrangement joins TRBV3-1 to TRBJ1-4; a possible D gene is TRBD1 (5 bases). This CDR3 region has 15 residues. Germline V gene lookup returns CDR1 LGHDT and CDR2 YNNKEL (reference sequence). V lost 2 bases and J lost 6, with 13 bases in between.

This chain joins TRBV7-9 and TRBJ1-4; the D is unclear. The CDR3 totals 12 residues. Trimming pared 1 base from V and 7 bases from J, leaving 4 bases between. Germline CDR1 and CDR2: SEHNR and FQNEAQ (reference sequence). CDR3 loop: CASSLEGEKLFF. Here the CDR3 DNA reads TGTGCCAGCAGCTTAGAGGGTGAAAAACTGTTTTTT. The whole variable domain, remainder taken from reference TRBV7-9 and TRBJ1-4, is DTGVSQNPRHKITKRGQNVTFRCDPISEHNRLYWYRQTLGQGPEFLTYFQNEAQLEKSRLLSDRFSAERPKGSFSTLEIQRTEQGDSAMYLCASSLEGEKLFFGSGTQLSVL.